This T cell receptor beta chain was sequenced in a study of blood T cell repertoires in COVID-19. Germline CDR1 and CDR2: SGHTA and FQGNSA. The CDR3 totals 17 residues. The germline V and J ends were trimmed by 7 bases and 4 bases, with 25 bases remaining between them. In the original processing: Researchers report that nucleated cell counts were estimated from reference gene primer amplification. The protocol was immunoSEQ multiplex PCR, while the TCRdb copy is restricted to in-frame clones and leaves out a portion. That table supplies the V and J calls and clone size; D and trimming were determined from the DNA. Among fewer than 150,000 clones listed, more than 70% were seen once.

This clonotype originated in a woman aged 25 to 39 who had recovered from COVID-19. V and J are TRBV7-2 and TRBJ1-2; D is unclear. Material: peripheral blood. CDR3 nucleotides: TGTGCCAGCAAGAGGGCTGCATTACGGGCGGTCCTCTATGGCTACACCTTC. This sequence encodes CASKRAALRAVLYGYTF.